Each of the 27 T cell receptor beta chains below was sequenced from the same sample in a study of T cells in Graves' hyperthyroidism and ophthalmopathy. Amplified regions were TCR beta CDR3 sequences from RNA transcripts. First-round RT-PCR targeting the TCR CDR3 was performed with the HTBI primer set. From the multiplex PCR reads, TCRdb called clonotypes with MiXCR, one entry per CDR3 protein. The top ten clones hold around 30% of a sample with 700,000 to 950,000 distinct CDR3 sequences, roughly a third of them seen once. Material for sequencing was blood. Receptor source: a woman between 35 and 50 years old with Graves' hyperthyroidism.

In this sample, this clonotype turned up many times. CDR3 sequence: CASSGTSRETQYF. CDR3 sequence (DNA): TGTGCCAGTAGTGGAACTAGTAGGGAGACCCAGTACTTC. This chain joins TRBV19 and TRBJ2-5; D might be TRBD2 (5 bases). Trimming pared 5 bases from V and 5 bases from J, leaving 12 bases between. Germline V gene sequence: CDR1 LNHDA, CDR2 SQIVND (reference sequence). The CDR3 loop spans 13 amino acids.

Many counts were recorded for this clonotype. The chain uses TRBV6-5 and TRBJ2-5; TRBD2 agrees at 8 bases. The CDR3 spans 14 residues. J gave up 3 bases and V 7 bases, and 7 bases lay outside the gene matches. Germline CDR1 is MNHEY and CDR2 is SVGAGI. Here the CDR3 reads CASTVAGGEETQYF. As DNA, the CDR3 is TGTGCCAGCACCGTGGCGGGAGGTGAAGAGACCCAGTACTTC.

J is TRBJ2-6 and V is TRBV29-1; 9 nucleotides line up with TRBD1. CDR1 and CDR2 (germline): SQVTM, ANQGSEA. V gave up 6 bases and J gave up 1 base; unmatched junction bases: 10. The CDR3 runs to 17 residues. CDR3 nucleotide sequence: TGCAGCGTATACGGGACAGGGAGTGGTTCTGGGGCCAACGTCCTGACTTTC. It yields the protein CSVYGTGSGSGANVLTF. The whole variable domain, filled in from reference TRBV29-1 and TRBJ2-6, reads SAVISQKPSRDICQRGTSLTIQCQVDSQVTMMFWYRQQPGQSLTLIATANQGSEATYESGFVIDKFPISRPNLTFSTLTVSNMSPEDSSIYLCSVYGTGSGSGANVLTFGAGSRLTVL.

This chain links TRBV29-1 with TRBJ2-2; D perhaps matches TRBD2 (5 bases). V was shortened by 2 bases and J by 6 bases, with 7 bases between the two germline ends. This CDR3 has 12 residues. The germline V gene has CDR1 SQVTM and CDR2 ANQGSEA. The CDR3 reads CSVETGSGELFF. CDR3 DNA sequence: TGCAGCGTTGAAACGGGGTCCGGGGAGCTGTTTTTT.

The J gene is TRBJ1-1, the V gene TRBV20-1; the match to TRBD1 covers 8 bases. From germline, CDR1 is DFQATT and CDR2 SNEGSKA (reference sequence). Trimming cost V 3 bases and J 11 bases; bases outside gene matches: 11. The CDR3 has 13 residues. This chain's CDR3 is CSASGYGQGSAFF. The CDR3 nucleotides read TGCAGTGCTAGTGGTTACGGACAGGGTTCTGCTTTCTTT.

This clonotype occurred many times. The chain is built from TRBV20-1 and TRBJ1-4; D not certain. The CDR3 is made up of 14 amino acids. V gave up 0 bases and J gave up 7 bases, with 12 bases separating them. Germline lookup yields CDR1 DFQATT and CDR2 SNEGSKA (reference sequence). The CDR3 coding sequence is TGCAGTGCTAGAGATGTCAGTCGGCCTGAAAAACTGTTTTTT. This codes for CSARDVSRPEKLFF.

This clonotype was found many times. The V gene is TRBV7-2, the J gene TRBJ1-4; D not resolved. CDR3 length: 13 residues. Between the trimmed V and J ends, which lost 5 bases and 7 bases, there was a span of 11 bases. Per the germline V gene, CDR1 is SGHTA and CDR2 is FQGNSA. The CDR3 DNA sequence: TGTGCCAGCAGCCCGCGGACCAGTGAAAAACTGTTTTTT. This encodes CASSPRTSEKLFF. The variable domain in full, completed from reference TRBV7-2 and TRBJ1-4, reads GAGVSQSPSNKVTEKGKDVELRCDPISGHTALYWYRQSLGQGLEFLIYFQGNSAPDKSGLPSDRFSAERTGGSVSTLTIQRTQQEDSAVYLCASSPRTSEKLFFGSGTQLSVL.

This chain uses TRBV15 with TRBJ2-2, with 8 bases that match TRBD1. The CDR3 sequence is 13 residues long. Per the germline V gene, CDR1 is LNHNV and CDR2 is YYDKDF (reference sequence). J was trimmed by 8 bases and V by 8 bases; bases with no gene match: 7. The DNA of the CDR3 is TGTGCCACCGGAGGTCAGGGGGCAGGGGAGCTGTTTTTT. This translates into CATGGQGAGELFF.

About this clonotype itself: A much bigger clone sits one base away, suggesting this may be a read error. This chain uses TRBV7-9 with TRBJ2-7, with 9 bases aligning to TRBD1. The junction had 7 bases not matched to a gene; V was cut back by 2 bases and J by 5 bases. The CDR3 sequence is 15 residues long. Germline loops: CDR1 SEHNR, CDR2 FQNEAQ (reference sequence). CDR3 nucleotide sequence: TGTGCCAGCAGCTTACCCGGGACAGGGAGCCACGAGCAGTACTTC. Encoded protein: CASSLPGTGSHEQYF.

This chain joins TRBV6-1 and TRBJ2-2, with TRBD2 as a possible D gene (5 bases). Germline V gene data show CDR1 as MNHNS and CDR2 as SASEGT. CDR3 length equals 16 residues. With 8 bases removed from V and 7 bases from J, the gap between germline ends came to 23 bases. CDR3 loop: CASSPSDSRYRGELFF. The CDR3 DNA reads TGTGCCAGCTCACCTTCGGACTCCCGATATCGCGGGGAGCTGTTTTTT.

The CDR3 DNA sequence: TGTGCCATCAGTGAGTCAAGGCAGGGGGGAACTAATGAAAAACTGTTTTTT. Translation gives CAISESRQGGTNEKLFF. V and J are TRBV10-3 and TRBJ1-4, with 7 nucleotides matching TRBD1. With 0 bases clipped from V and 1 base from J, the junction kept 5 bases outside the gene matches. The CDR3 contains 17 residues. From germline, CDR1 is ENHRY and CDR2 SYGVKD.

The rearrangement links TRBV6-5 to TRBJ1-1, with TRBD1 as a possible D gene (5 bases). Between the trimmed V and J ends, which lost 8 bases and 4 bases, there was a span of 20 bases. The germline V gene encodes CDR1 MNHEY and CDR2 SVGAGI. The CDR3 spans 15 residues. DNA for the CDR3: TGTGCCAGCGGAACCCGGGACGCCTTCACCACTGAAGCTTTCTTT. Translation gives CASGTRDAFTTEAFF.

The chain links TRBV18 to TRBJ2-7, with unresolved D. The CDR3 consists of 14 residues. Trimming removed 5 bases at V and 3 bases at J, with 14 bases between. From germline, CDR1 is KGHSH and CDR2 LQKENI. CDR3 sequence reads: CASSSLGAHYEQYF. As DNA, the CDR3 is TGTGCCAGCTCATCCCTGGGCGCCCACTACGAGCAGTACTTC.

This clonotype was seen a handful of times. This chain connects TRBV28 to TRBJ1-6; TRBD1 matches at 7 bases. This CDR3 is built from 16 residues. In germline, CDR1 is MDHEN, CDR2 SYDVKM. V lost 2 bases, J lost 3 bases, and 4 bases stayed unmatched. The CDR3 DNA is TGTGCCAGCAGTTTACTTGCAGGGGGCTATAATTCACCCCTCCACTTT. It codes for CASSLLAGGYNSPLHF. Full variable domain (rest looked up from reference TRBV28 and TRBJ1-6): DVKVTQSSRYLVKRTGEKVFLECVQDMDHENMFWYRQDPGLGLRLIYFSYDVKMKEKGDIPEGYSVSREKKERFSLILESASTNQTSMYLCASSLLAGGYNSPLHFGNGTRLTVT.

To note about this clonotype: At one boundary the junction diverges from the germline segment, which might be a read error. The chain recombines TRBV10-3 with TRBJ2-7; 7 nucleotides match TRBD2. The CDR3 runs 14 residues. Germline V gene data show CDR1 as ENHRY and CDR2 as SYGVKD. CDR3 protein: CASGRAGSSCEQYF. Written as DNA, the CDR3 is TGTGCCAGCGGAAGAGCGGGGAGCTCCTGCGAGCAGTACTTC.

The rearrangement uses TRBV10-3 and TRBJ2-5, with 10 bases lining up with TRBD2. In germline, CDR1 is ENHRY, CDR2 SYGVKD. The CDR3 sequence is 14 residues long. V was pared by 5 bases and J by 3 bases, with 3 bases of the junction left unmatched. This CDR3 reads CAISKLAGKETQYF. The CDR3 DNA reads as TGTGCCATCAGTAAACTAGCGGGGAAAGAGACCCAGTACTTC.

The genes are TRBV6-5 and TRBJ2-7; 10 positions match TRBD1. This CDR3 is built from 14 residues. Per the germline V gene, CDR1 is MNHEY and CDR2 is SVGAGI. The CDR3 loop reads CASCRDRGRYEQYF. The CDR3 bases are TGTGCTAGCTGTCGGGACAGGGGCCGATACGAGCAGTACTTC.

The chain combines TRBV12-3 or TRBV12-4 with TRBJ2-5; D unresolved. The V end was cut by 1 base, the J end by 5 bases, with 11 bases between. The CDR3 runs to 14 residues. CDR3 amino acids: CASSLDTRGETQYF. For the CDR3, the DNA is TGTGCCAGCAGTTTAGACACACGTGGGGAGACCCAGTACTTC.

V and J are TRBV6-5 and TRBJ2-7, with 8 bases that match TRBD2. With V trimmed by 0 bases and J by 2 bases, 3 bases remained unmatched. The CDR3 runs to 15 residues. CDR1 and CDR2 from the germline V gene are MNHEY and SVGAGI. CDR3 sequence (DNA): TGTGCCAGCAGTTACTCCGGGGGGGTTGCCTACGAGCAGTACTTC. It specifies CASSYSGGVAYEQYF.

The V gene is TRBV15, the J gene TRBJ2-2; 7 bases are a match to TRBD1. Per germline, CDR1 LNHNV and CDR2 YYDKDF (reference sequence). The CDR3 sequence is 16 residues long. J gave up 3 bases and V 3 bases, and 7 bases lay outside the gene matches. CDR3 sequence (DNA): TGTGCCACCAGCAGCCCGGGACAGCTTCACACCGGGGAGCTGTTTTTT. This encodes CATSSPGQLHTGELFF.

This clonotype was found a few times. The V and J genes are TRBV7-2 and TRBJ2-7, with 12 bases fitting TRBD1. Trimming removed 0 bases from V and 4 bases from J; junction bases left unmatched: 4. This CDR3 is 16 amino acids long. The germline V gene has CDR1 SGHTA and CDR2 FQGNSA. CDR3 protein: CASSLAGQGARYEQYF. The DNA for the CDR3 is TGTGCCAGCAGCTTAGCGGGACAGGGGGCGAGGTACGAGCAGTACTTC.

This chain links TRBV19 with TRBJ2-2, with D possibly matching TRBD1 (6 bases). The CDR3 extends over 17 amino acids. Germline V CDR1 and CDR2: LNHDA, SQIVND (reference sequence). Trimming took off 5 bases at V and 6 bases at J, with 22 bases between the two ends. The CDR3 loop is CASSSQFAGDGAGELFF. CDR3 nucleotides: TGTGCCAGTAGTTCCCAATTCGCAGGGGACGGGGCCGGGGAGCTGTTTTTT.

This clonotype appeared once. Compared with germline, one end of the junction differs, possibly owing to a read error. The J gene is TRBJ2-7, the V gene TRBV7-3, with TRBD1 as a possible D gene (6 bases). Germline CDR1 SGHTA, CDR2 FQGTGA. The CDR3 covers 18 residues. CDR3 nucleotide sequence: TGCGCCAGCAGCCAAGTTCTCACCGGGACAACTAGCTCCTACGAGCAGTACTTC. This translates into CASSQVLTGTTSSYEQYF.

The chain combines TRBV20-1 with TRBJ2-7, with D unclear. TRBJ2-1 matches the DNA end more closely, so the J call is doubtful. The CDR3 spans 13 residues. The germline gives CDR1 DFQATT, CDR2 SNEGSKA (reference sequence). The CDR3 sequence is CSALPGVGNEQFF. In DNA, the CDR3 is TGCAGCGCCCTCCCCGGAGTCGGCAATGAGCAGTTCTTC.

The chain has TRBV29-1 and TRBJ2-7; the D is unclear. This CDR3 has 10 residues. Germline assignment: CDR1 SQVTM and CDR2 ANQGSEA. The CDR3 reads CDMGKREQYF. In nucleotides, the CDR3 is TGCGACATGGGGAAGAGGGAGCAGTACTTC.

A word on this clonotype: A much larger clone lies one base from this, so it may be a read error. CDR3 in amino acids: CAISRPTDGNYGYTF. Here the CDR3 DNA reads TGTGCCATCAGTCGCCCCACGGACGGCAACTATGGCTACACCTTC. The J gene is TRBJ1-2, the V gene TRBV10-3; D unresolved. CDR1 is ENHRY and CDR2 is SYGVKD in the germline V gene. V lost 5 bases and J 2 bases, leaving 15 bases between the germline ends. CDR3 length: 15 amino acids.

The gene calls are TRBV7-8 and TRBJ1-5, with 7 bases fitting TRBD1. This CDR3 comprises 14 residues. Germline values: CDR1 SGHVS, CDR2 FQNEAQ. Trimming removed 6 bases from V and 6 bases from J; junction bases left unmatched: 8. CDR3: CASRGRGAVQPQHF. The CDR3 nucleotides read TGTGCCAGCAGGGGCAGGGGGGCGGTTCAGCCCCAGCATTTT.